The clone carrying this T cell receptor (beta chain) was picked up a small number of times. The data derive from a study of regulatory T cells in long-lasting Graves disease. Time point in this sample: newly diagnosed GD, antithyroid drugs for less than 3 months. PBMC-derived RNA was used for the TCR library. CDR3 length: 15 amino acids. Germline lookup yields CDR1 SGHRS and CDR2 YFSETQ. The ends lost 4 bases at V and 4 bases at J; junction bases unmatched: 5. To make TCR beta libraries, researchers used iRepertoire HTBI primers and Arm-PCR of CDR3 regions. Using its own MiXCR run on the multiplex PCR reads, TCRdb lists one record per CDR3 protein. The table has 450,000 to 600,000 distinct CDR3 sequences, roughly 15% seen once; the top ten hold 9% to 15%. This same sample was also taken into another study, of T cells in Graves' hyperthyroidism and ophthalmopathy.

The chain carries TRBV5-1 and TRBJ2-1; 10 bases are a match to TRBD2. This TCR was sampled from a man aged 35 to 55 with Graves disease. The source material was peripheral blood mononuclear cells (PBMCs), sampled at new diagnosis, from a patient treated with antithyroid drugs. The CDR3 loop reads CASSAGLAVYNEQFF. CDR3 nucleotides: TGCGCCAGCAGCGCTGGACTAGCGGTGTACAATGAGCAGTTCTTC.